Listed here are 20 T cell receptor beta chains from one sample, sequenced in a study of blood T cell repertoires in COVID-19 (dated by TCRdb to 2020 to 2022). The library was produced with the immunoSEQ multiplex PCR assay. Not all clones reach the TCRdb copy of this immuneACCESS table, which keeps in-frame sequences only. Checked studies attribute under half of the gap to unresolved V genes and leave the rest unexplained. The sample yields some 160,000 clones; 79% were counted once. Clones ranked in the top ten supply under 10% of the sample. The sequenced sample was peripheral blood. These receptors all come from a man aged 50 to 60 with active or convalescent COVID-19.

This clone was seen a single time. This rearrangement joins TRBV10-3 to TRBJ2-7; D is possibly TRBD2 (6 bases). CDR1 and CDR2 (germline): ENHRY, SYGVKD. The CDR3 covers 13 residues. The V end lost 6 bases, the J end lost 4 bases, and 13 bases lay between the germline ends. As DNA, the CDR3 is TGTGCCATCAGCACGGGACTGGGGTACGAGCAGTACTTC. It encodes CAISTGLGYEQYF.

The chain links TRBV28 to TRBJ2-5, with D unresolved. V was shortened by 2 bases and J by 5 bases, with 15 bases between the two germline ends. There are 15 residues in the CDR3. CDR1 is MDHEN, CDR2 SYDVKM, per germline. DNA of the CDR3: TGTGCCAGCAGTTTACCAGGTTATACTGGGGAGACCCAGTACTTC. Protein: CASSLPGYTGETQYF.

V is TRBV7-2 and J is TRBJ1-1; D remains unclear. Germline V gene lookup returns CDR1 SGHTA and CDR2 FQGNSA. This CDR3 is 14 amino acids long. The V and J ends lost 1 base and 0 bases respectively, with 6 bases between them. The CDR3 here is CASSLGLMNTEAFF. In DNA, the CDR3 is TGTGCCAGCAGCTTAGGACTGATGAACACTGAAGCTTTCTTT.

Comment on this clone: The sample carries other DNA sequences with the same CDR3. The chain employs TRBV7-2 and TRBJ2-3; 11 bases map to TRBD1. V gave up 5 bases and J gave up 6 bases; unmatched junction bases: 4. CDR1 is SGHTA, CDR2 FQGNSA, per germline. This CDR3 comprises 14 residues. The CDR3 DNA reads TGTGCCAGCAGCCCCGGACAGGGGGCCGATACGCAGTATTTT. This sequence encodes CASSPGQGADTQYF. Full variable domain (missing parts from reference TRBV7-2 and TRBJ2-3): GAGVSQSPSNKVTEKGKDVELRCDPISGHTALYWYRQSLGQGLEFLIYFQGNSAPDKSGLPSDRFSAERTGGSVSTLTIQRTQQEDSAVYLCASSPGQGADTQYFGPGTRLTVL.

The chain joins TRBV5-1 to TRBJ2-2, with TRBD1 matching over 7 bases. This CDR3 contains 16 residues. J gave up 3 bases and V 10 bases, and 15 bases lay outside the gene matches. CDR1 and CDR2 from the germline V gene are SGHRS and YFSETQ. The CDR3 DNA sequence: TGCGCCGCCAGCAATCCGGAACAGGGGTACACCGGGGAGCTGTTTTTT. Protein: CAASNPEQGYTGELFF.

This clone was recorded a few times. The chain is built from TRBV4-2 and TRBJ2-1; a possible D gene is TRBD2 (6 bases). Germline assignment: CDR1 LGHNA and CDR2 YNFKEQ. V lost 1 base and J 8 bases, leaving 6 bases between the germline ends. CDR3 length equals 12 residues. This CDR3 reads CASSQAGDEQFF. The DNA for the CDR3 is TGTGCCAGCAGCCAAGCGGGAGATGAGCAGTTCTTC.

The V call is TRBV7-8, the J call TRBJ1-2; a weak D match, TRBD1 (5 bases). Trimming left V 1 base short and J 5 bases short, with 14 bases between. Per germline, CDR1 SGHVS and CDR2 FQNEAQ. The CDR3 is made up of 15 amino acids. The CDR3, as DNA: TGTGCCAGCAGCTTAGGCGGGGGGGTTGAGTATGGCTACACCTTC. This sequence encodes CASSLGGGVEYGYTF. The full variable domain, completed using reference TRBV7-8 and TRBJ1-2, is GAGVSQSPRYKVAKRGQDVALRCDPISGHVSLFWYQQALGQGPEFLTYFQNEAQLDKSGLPSDRFFAERPEGSVSTLKIQRTQQEDSAVYLCASSLGGGVEYGYTFGSGTRLTVV.

The V gene is TRBV9, the J gene TRBJ1-4, with TRBD1 identical over 7 bases. From germline, CDR1 is SGDLS and CDR2 YYNGEE. The V gene end was trimmed by 4 bases and the J gene end by 1 base; junction bases not matched to a gene: 4. The CDR3 runs 15 residues. CDR3 DNA: TGTGCCAGCAGCCCCCGACAGGGAACTAATGAAAAACTGTTTTTT. Protein sequence: CASSPRQGTNEKLFF.

This clone was counted a single time. The V call is TRBV28, the J call TRBJ1-2, with D perhaps TRBD1 (5 bases). V was trimmed by 3 bases and J by 8 bases, leaving 13 bases between them. This CDR3 is 13 amino acids long. In germline, CDR1 is MDHEN, CDR2 SYDVKM. CDR3 region: CASSFPAGGGYTF. In DNA form, the CDR3 reads TGTGCCAGCAGTTTCCCCGCGGGGGGGGGCTACACCTTC.

The V gene is TRBV9, the J gene TRBJ2-1; D may be TRBD1 (6 bases). Germline-derived CDR1 and CDR2 are SGDLS and YYNGEE. The V gene lost 0 bases and the J gene lost 8 bases, with 15 bases spanning the gap. This CDR3 has 15 residues. The CDR3 loop reads CASSVVGHRIDEQFF. The CDR3 DNA follows: TGTGCCAGCAGCGTAGTGGGACACCGAATAGATGAGCAGTTCTTC.

This rearrangement joins TRBV20-1 to TRBJ2-2; a possible D gene is TRBD2 (5 bases). The CDR3 is made up of 15 amino acids. V dropped 3 bases and J dropped 5 bases, with 16 bases sitting between them. Germline CDR1 DFQATT, CDR2 SNEGSKA (reference sequence). Written as DNA, the CDR3 is TGCAGTGCTAGTGGGTTTATGTTAGCGACCGGGGAGCTGTTTTTT. The encoded protein is CSASGFMLATGELFF.

This clone has a single count. The chain is built from TRBV2 and TRBJ1-5, with 8 positions matching TRBD1. The J segment lost 1 base and the V segment lost 5 bases, leaving 4 bases of the junction unmatched. The CDR3 runs to 15 residues. The germline gives CDR1 SNHLY, CDR2 FYNNEI. This CDR3 is CASSFQGASNQPQHF. The CDR3 DNA is TGTGCCAGCAGTTTTCAGGGGGCAAGCAATCAGCCCCAGCATTTT.

This clone was detected many times. The CDR3 sequence is CATSDGAYEQYF. The CDR3 nucleotides are TGTGCCACCAGTGACGGGGCCTACGAGCAGTACTTC. This chain connects TRBV24-1 to TRBJ2-7, with D perhaps matching TRBD2 (5 bases). V was shortened by 4 bases and J by 2 bases, with 5 bases between the two germline ends. The germline CDR1 and CDR2 sequences are KGHDR and SFDVKD. There are 12 residues in the CDR3.

The V call is TRBV5-1, the J call TRBJ2-7; TRBD1 is a possible D gene (7 bases). Germline V lookup: CDR1 SGHRS, CDR2 YFSETQ. Trimming cost V 3 bases and J 2 bases, with 15 bases left between them. The CDR3 sequence is 15 residues long. Here the CDR3 reads CASSSASGGTYEQYF. The CDR3 DNA is TGCGCCAGCAGCTCCGCCTCAGGGGGGACCTACGAGCAGTACTTC.

This clone has just a few counts. The chain carries TRBV27 and TRBJ2-1, with 7 bases lining up with TRBD2. CDR1 and CDR2 (germline): MNHEY, SMNVEV (reference sequence). The CDR3 runs 15 residues. V was pared by 1 base and J by 9 bases, with 9 bases of the junction left unmatched. CDR3: CASSLLGGSVGEQFF. The CDR3 nucleotides are TGTGCCAGCAGTTTATTGGGCGGGAGCGTAGGTGAGCAGTTCTTC.

J is TRBJ2-7 and V is TRBV5-5; 7 nucleotides agree with TRBD1. Germline V gene sequence: CDR1 SGHKS, CDR2 YYEKEE (reference sequence). This CDR3 comprises 16 residues. J gave up 0 bases and V 6 bases, and 12 bases lay outside the gene matches. CDR3 DNA: TGTGCCAGCACGGACCGCGAACAGGGGCTCTCCTACGAGCAGTACTTC. Translating it yields CASTDREQGLSYEQYF.

The chain combines TRBV5-1 with TRBJ1-1; a possible D gene is TRBD1 (6 bases). Between the trimmed V and J ends, which lost 1 base and 4 bases, there was a span of 8 bases. CDR3 length equals 13 residues. CDR1 is SGHRS, CDR2 YFSETQ, per germline. The CDR3 DNA is TGCGCCAGCAGCTTGACAGGGTTCACTGAAGCTTTCTTT. This encodes CASSLTGFTEAFF. Combining the CDR3 with reference TRBV5-1 and TRBJ1-1 gives the whole variable domain KAGVTQTPRYLIKTRGQQVTLSCSPISGHRSVSWYQQTPGQGLQFLFEYFSETQRNKGNFPGRFSGRQFSNSRSEMNVSTLELGDSALYLCASSLTGFTEAFFGQGTRLTVV.

V gene TRBV10-3 combines with J gene TRBJ2-2; D is perhaps TRBD1 (6 bases). V lost 10 bases, J lost 1 base, and 10 bases lay in between. The CDR3 contains 13 residues. CDR1 ENHRY and CDR2 SYGVKD come from the germline V gene. The CDR3 DNA reads as TGTGCCACCCGACAGGAGAACACCGGGGAGCTGTTTTTT. The encoded protein is CATRQENTGELFF.

V is TRBV5-4 and J is TRBJ2-7; 8 nucleotides line up with TRBD2. The CDR3 has 15 residues. The germline V gene has CDR1 SGHNT and CDR2 YYREEE (reference sequence). V trimming: 1 base; J trimming: 3 bases; junction bases outside the gene matches: 6. The CDR3 sequence is CASSLLSTSGYEQYF. The CDR3, as DNA: TGTGCCAGCAGCTTGCTGAGTACTAGCGGCTACGAGCAGTACTTC.

The chain uses TRBV27 and TRBJ2-7; D uncertain. There are 14 residues in the CDR3. The V gene's germline CDR1 is MNHEY and CDR2 SMNVEV (reference sequence). V shed 2 bases and J shed 2 bases, with 10 bases lying between them. For the CDR3, the DNA is TGTGCCAGCAGTTTAGGCGGCGTTCCCTACGAGCAGTACTTC. Translated, it gives CASSLGGVPYEQYF.